A selection of T cell receptor beta chains follows, all from one sample in a study of blood T cell repertoires in COVID-19. Assay used: immunoSEQ multiplex PCR; TCRdb lists only in-frame clones, some missing. This sample has some 110,000 clones, with less than 90% found just once. Sequenced sample: peripheral blood. The receptor source for this set is a man aged 25-45 years with acute or convalescent COVID-19. Both conserved end residues are part of each CDR3. Each record gives: clone size, D gene, V gene, J gene, CDR3 protein, CDR3 DNA. The D gene is left open where the match is weak. Part of the rows lack a size; the others show once, few, many or a class for expanded clones.

>-|TRBD2|TRBV2|TRBJ2-7
CASSDPTSGFTYEQYF
TGTGCCAGCAGTGACCCGACTAGCGGGTTTACCTACGAGCAGTACTTC
>-|TRBD2|TRBV4-2|TRBJ2-3
CASSQSITSENAADTQYF
TGTGCCAGCAGCCAATCCATTACTAGCGAGAACGCTGCAGATACGCAGTATTTT
>-|TRBD1|TRBV2|TRBJ2-5
CASSAGGQARRETQYF
TGTGCCAGCAGTGCTGGGGGACAGGCCCGAAGAGAGACCCAGTACTTC
>-|-|TRBV10-3|TRBJ2-1
CAIRGGGNEQFF
TGTGCCATCAGGGGAGGGGGCAATGAGCAGTTCTTC
>-|-|TRBV27|TRBJ2-1
CASSLEWGGSGEQFF
TGTGCCAGCAGTCTTGAGTGGGGTGGGTCGGGGGAGCAGTTCTTC
>-|-|TRBV7-9|TRBJ2-7
CASSLGRVWYEQYF
TGTGCCAGCAGCTTAGGGCGGGTATGGTACGAGCAGTACTTC
>once|TRBD1|TRBV30|TRBJ1-4
CAWTHLDRVRF
TGTGCCTGGACCCATCTAGACAGGGTACGGTTC
>-|TRBD1|TRBV9|TRBJ1-1
CASSPRTGQGTEAFF
TGTGCCAGCAGCCCCCGGACAGGGCAAGGGACTGAAGCTTTCTTT
>-|-|TRBV2|TRBJ2-2
CASSEASQTGELFF
TGTGCCAGCAGTGAAGCGTCCCAGACCGGGGAGCTGTTTTTT
>-|TRBD1|TRBV10-3|TRBJ1-2
CAISGDRYYGYTF
TGTGCCATCAGTGGGGACAGATACTATGGCTACACCTTC
>-|-|TRBV19|TRBJ1-4
CASSTRQDEKLFF
TGTGCCAGTAGTACCAGACAGGATGAAAAACTGTTTTTT
>many|TRBD2|TRBV6-2/TRBV6-3|TRBJ2-1
CASSISGGSSYNEQFF
TGTGCCAGCAGCATTAGCGGGGGGAGCTCCTACAATGAGCAGTTCTTC
>-|-|TRBV5-1|TRBJ1-2
CASSLLQDTQRGYTF
TGCGCCAGCAGCTTACTACAGGATACCCAACGCGGCTACACCTTC
>-|TRBD2|TRBV3-1/TRBV3-2|TRBJ2-3
CASTRTSADTQYF
TGTGCCAGCACCCGGACTAGCGCAGATACGCAGTATTTT
>-|TRBD1|TRBV6-1|TRBJ1-2
CASSETGVDGYTF
TGTGCCAGCAGTGAAACAGGGGTCGATGGCTACACCTTC
>-|-|TRBV18|TRBJ2-3
CASSPRLRTGNTDTQYF
TGTGCCAGCTCACCTAGACTCAGGACGGGAAACACAGATACGCAGTATTTT
>-|TRBD1|TRBV2|TRBJ2-5
CASTGQGMTGETQYF
TGTGCCAGCACCGGACAGGGGATGACGGGTGAGACCCAGTACTTC
>-|TRBD2|TRBV27|TRBJ2-5
CASSWSGSPETQYF
TGTGCCAGCAGTTGGAGCGGGAGTCCGGAGACCCAGTACTTC
>-|-|TRBV19|TRBJ1-2
CASSYLAQGRWGYTF
TGTGCCAGTAGCTACCTCGCCCAGGGCAGGTGGGGCTACACCTTC
>-|-|TRBV18|TRBJ1-1
CASSPDTVMNTEAFF
TGTGCCAGCTCACCCGACACGGTTATGAACACTGAAGCTTTCTTT
>-|-|TRBV2|TRBJ1-2
CASRKEAEFGYGYTF
TGTGCCAGCAGGAAAGAGGCGGAATTCGGCTATGGCTACACCTTC
>-|TRBD1|TRBV6-6|TRBJ1-5
CATGTGNQPQHF
TGTGCCACCGGGACAGGAAATCAGCCCCAGCATTTT
>-|TRBD1|TRBV6-5|TRBJ1-1
CASSRDSYTEAFF
TGTGCCAGCAGCCGGGACAGCTACACTGAAGCTTTCTTT
>once|-|TRBV3-1/TRBV3-2|TRBJ2-3
CASSSRGGTDTQYF
TGTGCCAGCAGCTCTCGAGGCGGCACAGATACGCAGTATTTT
>-|TRBD1|TRBV4-1|TRBJ2-6
CASSLGQGFSGANVLTF
TGCGCCAGCAGCCTAGGACAGGGTTTCTCTGGGGCCAACGTCCTGACTTTC
>-|TRBD1|TRBV7-6|TRBJ2-2
CASSLTGTASNTGELFF
TGTGCCAGCAGCTTAACCGGGACAGCCTCGAACACCGGGGAGCTGTTTTTT
>-|-|TRBV5-1|TRBJ2-3
CASSSDLAGRIVDTQYF
TGCGCCAGCAGCTCGGATTTGGCGGGAAGAATAGTAGATACGCAGTATTTT
>-|TRBD2|TRBV6-5|TRBJ2-3
CASSYVSGRVDTQYF
TGTGCCAGCAGTTATGTCTCGGGGAGGGTAGATACGCAGTATTTT
>-|-|TRBV4-2|TRBJ1-2
CASRTNRDYGYTF
TGTGCCAGTCGGACAAACAGGGACTATGGCTACACCTTC
>once|-|TRBV4-3|TRBJ1-5
CASSRGDRLKPNQPQHF
TGCGCCAGCAGCCGAGGAGACAGGTTAAAACCCAATCAGCCCCAGCATTTT
>once|TRBD2|TRBV6-4|TRBJ2-3
CASSALAGPWDTQYF
TGTGCCAGCAGTGCCTTAGCGGGGCCCTGGGATACGCAGTATTTT
>-|-|TRBV9|TRBJ1-1
CASSVMERTEAFF
TGTGCCAGCAGCGTCATGGAGAGAACTGAAGCTTTCTTT
>-|TRBD2|TRBV4-1|TRBJ2-3
CASSQVPGLAGTDTQYF
TGCGCCAGCAGCCAAGTCCCGGGACTAGCGGGCACAGATACGCAGTATTTT
>-|TRBD2|TRBV7-6|TRBJ2-1
CASSFSSGASYNEQFF
TGTGCCAGCAGCTTCTCAAGCGGGGCCTCCTACAATGAGCAGTTCTTC
>-|-|TRBV5-5|TRBJ2-7
CASMDSSSYEQYF
TGTGCCAGCATGGACTCAAGCTCCTACGAGCAGTACTTC
>few|-|TRBV28|TRBJ1-6
CASRGAGNSPLHF
TGTGCCAGCAGGGGGGCAGGTAATTCACCCCTCCACTTT
>few|-|TRBV11-1|TRBJ1-1
CASSPPQGEAFF
TGTGCCAGCAGCCCACCTCAGGGGGAAGCTTTCTTT
>-|TRBD1|TRBV5-1|TRBJ2-3
CASSGQGTDTQYF
TGCGCCAGCAGCGGACAGGGGACAGATACGCAGTATTTT
>once|-|TRBV11-2|TRBJ1-1
CASSLDGGWVSNTEAFF
TGTGCCAGCAGCTTAGACGGGGGTTGGGTTTCGAACACTGAAGCTTTCTTT
>-|-|TRBV27|TRBJ2-7
CASARTGQSSYEQYF
TGTGCCAGCGCCCGCACAGGCCAGAGCTCCTACGAGCAGTACTTC
>-|-|TRBV6-6|TRBJ1-1
CASSRLGPGNSGTEAFF
TGTGCCAGCAGTCGTCTCGGCCCAGGGAATAGTGGCACTGAAGCTTTCTTT
>-|-|TRBV10-2|TRBJ1-1
CASSDPDTEAFF
TGCGCCAGCAGTGATCCAGACACTGAAGCTTTCTTT